This TCR beta chain was sequenced during a study of CD8+ T cells in alopecia areata. At the level of the study: Treated patients were dosed with oral tofacitinib, taking 5 to 10 mg twice daily. Treatment ran 6 to 18 months, with 6 months of follow-up afterward. Findings and limits, study-wide: Normal-skin resident alphabeta T cells also appear among scalp sample sequences. Especially in alopecia totalis/universalis, lesional scalp showed greater clonality than normal scalp did.

In germline, CDR1 is GTSNPN, CDR2 SVGIG (reference sequence). The V end was cut by 5 bases, the J end by 1 base, with 9 bases between. This CDR3 region has 12 residues. TCR sequencing used cDNA made by reverse transcription of extracted RNA. TCRdb's copy holds only in-frame clones and misses some; the assay was immunoSEQ multiplex PCR. Of hundreds of thousands of clones in the sample, around 67% were seen once. A note on this clone: Its antigen remains unidentified.

The J gene is TRBJ2-7, the V gene TRBV30; tentative D call: TRBD1 (5 bases). The material was CD4+ T cells sorted from blood, obtained at week 0. The origin of this receptor is a human donor with alopecia areata. The CDR3 protein is CAWGKGSYEQYF. The DNA of the CDR3 is TGTGCCTGGGGCAAGGGGTCCTACGAGCAGTACTTC. Combining the CDR3 with reference TRBV30 and TRBJ2-7 gives the whole variable domain SQTIHQWPATLVQPVGSPLSLECTVEGTSNPNLYWYRQAAGRGLQLLFYSVGIGQISSEVPQNLSASRPQDRQFILSSKKLLLSDSGFYLCAWGKGSYEQYFGPGTRLTVT.